Listed below are T cell receptor beta chains from one sample, sequenced in a study of prognosis after radiotherapy for stage I lung cancer. TCRdb reanalysed the multiplex PCR reads using MiXCR and keeps one entry per CDR3 protein. The table has 51,000 or so distinct CDR3 sequences, roughly 36% seen once; the top ten hold 8% to 10%. The sample consisted of PBMCs, taken before or after stereotactic body radiation therapy (not recorded which). All receptors derive from a donor over 45 with non-small cell lung cancer. CDR3s include the opening cysteine and the closing phenylalanine or tryptophan. Fields, in order: clone size, D gene, J gene, V gene, CDR3 DNA, CDR3 protein. D genes are given only for firm matches. Expanded clones are given a class, and other clones once, few, many or no size at all.

many | . | TRBJ1-5 | TRBV29-1 | TGCAGCGCGGGAACAGGAGGTAATCAGCCCCAGCATTTT | CSAGTGGNQPQHF
many | . | TRBJ1-6 | TRBV18 | TGTGCCAGCTCACCAAACCTTTTCCAAAATTCACCCCTCCACTTT | CASSPNLFQNSPLHF
many | . | TRBJ2-7 | TRBV2 | TGTGCCAGCAGCCTGATGGGCGAGCAGTACTTC | CASSLMGEQYF
many | . | TRBJ2-2 | TRBV2 | TGTGTCAGCTCAGTCGACAGTAACACCGGGGAGCTGTTTTTT | CVSSVDSNTGELFF
many | . | TRBJ1-2 | TRBV29-1 | TGCAGCGTTCTCGGAGACGGCTATGGCTACACCTTC | CSVLGDGYGYTF
many | TRBD2 | TRBJ2-1 | TRBV5-1 | TGCGCCAGCAGCGCCCAACCAGCGGGAAATTACAATGAGCAGTTCTTC | CASSAQPAGNYNEQFF
many | . | TRBJ1-3 | TRBV27 | TGTGCCAGCAGCCGAAGCGTCTGGGACACTGGAAACACCATATATTTT | CASSRSVWDTGNTIYF
many | . | TRBJ2-3 | TRBV5-6 | TGTGCCAGCAGCTTGAACACCCCTAGCGCCCTCACAGATACGCAGTATTTT | CASSLNTPSALTDTQYF
many | TRBD2 | TRBJ2-6 | TRBV12-3/TRBV12-4 | TGTGCCAGCAGGGCTCGGACTAGCTCTGGGGCCAACGTCCTGACTTTC | CASRARTSSGANVLTF
. | . | TRBJ1-1 | TRBV5-4 | TGTGCCAGCAGCTTGTATGGGACTGAAGCTTTCTTT | CASSLYGTEAFF
many | . | TRBJ1-6 | TRBV15 | TGTGCCACCAGGGCCGCACTAGGTTCACCCCTCCACTTT | CATRAALGSPLHF
many | . | TRBJ1-5 | TRBV7-9 | TGTGCCAGCTCGACAGACAATCAGCCCCAGCATTTT | CASSTDNQPQHF
many | . | TRBJ1-5 | TRBV19 | TGTGCCAGTAGTATTCTTGGGAATCAGCCCCAGCATTTT | CASSILGNQPQHF
many | . | TRBJ2-3 | TRBV7-9 | TGTGCCAGCAGCTCCACTAGGGGGGATACGCAGTATTTT | CASSSTRGDTQYF